The 5 T cell receptor beta chains given below trace back to one sample, sequenced in a study of blood T cell repertoires in COVID-19. The table came from immunoSEQ multiplex PCR; TCRdb's copy has only in-frame clones and leaves some out. The table records approximately 200,000 clones, around 95% of them present only once. Sequenced sample: peripheral blood. Receptors were obtained from a man aged 25-45 years with COVID-19, enrolled during active disease.

This chain links TRBV10-3 with TRBJ1-1, with 7 nucleotides matching TRBD1. J was trimmed by 1 base and V by 3 bases; bases with no gene match: 8. Germline V gene lookup returns CDR1 ENHRY and CDR2 SYGVKD. This CDR3 is 16 amino acids long. The CDR3 DNA reads TGTGCCATCAGTGAAAGAATGGGACAGTCGAACACTGAAGCTTTCTTT. Encoded protein: CAISERMGQSNTEAFF.

In this sample, this clone turned up once. This chain joins TRBV11-2 and TRBJ1-1; D gene uncertain. CDR3 size: 14 residues. CDR1 and CDR2 (germline): SGHAT, FQNNGV. V dropped 2 bases and J dropped 1 base, with 8 bases sitting between them. The CDR3 region is CASSLTRGNTEAFF. CDR3 in DNA: TGTGCCAGCAGCTTAACACGGGGGAACACTGAAGCTTTCTTT.

This clone was observed once. The chain joins TRBV7-9 to TRBJ1-2, with TRBD1 identical over 9 bases. The V gene's germline CDR1 is SEHNR and CDR2 FQNEAQ (reference sequence). CDR3 size: 16 residues. J was trimmed by 4 bases and V by 5 bases; bases with no gene match: 11. The CDR3 DNA reads TGTGCCAGCAGCCCCCGGGGCCCGGGACAGGGCTATGGCTACACCTTC. Its translation: CASSPRGPGQGYGYTF.

The chain joins TRBV30 to TRBJ2-1; D gene ambiguous. The germline V and J ends were trimmed by 0 bases and 7 bases, with 10 bases remaining between them. CDR1 GTSNPN and CDR2 SVGIG come from the germline V gene (reference sequence). The CDR3 contains 13 residues. CDR3 residues: CAWSVLYWNEQFF. In nucleotides, the CDR3 is TGTGCCTGGAGTGTACTGTACTGGAATGAGCAGTTCTTC.

This chain uses TRBV28 with TRBJ2-3, with D possibly TRBD2 on 5 matching bases. Trimming took off 7 bases at V and 1 base at J, with 12 bases between the two ends. This CDR3 comprises 14 residues. Germline values: CDR1 MDHEN, CDR2 SYDVKM. This chain's CDR3 is CASTPSRGTDTQYF. In DNA, the CDR3 is TGTGCCAGCACCCCATCGAGGGGCACAGATACGCAGTATTTT.